These 30 T cell receptor beta chains originate from one sample sequenced in a study of cytomegalovirus exposure and HLA in healthy donors. A multiplex PCR was run with 60 Vbeta primers and 13 Jbeta primers. Libraries were prepared by immunoSEQ multiplex PCR; TCRdb keeps only in-frame clonotypes and omits some of them. The table shows 200,000 to 250,000 clones, with 65% to 90% occurring only once. The sequenced material came from PBMCs. The receptors derive from a girl aged 10 to 17 in good health and CMV-seronegative.

This clone was counted a single time. The chain employs TRBV23-1 and TRBJ1-2; TRBD1 matches 11 bases. TRBV23-1 is assigned to the ORF class and has an uncertain function. The ends lost 10 bases at V and 4 bases at J; junction bases unmatched: 14. The CDR3 consists of 16 residues. The DNA for the CDR3 is TGCGCCACGGAGCCCGGGACAGGGGGGGCCTTCTATGGCTACACCTTC. Protein sequence: CATEPGTGGAFYGYTF.

V is TRBV7-8 and J is TRBJ1-6; 10 bases agree with TRBD1. Germline V gene lookup returns CDR1 SGHVS and CDR2 FQNEAQ. V was clipped by 6 bases and J by 7 bases; unmatched bases: 0. The CDR3 runs 13 residues. This CDR3 reads CASRDRGNSPLHF. DNA of the CDR3: TGTGCCAGCAGGGACAGGGGGAATTCACCCCTCCACTTT. Complete variable domain (other parts from reference TRBV7-8 and TRBJ1-6): GAGVSQSPRYKVAKRGQDVALRCDPISGHVSLFWYQQALGQGPEFLTYFQNEAQLDKSGLPSDRFFAERPEGSVSTLKIQRTQQEDSAVYLCASRDRGNSPLHFGNGTRLTVT.

CDR3 sequence (DNA): TGTGCCTCGGACGGGGGAGGGGAGGCCTACGAGCAGTACTTC. It specifies CASDGGGEAYEQYF. The rearrangement joins TRBV30 to TRBJ2-7; 7 bases agree with TRBD2. V was clipped by 7 bases and J by 2 bases; unmatched bases: 11. This CDR3 region has 14 residues. In germline, CDR1 is GTSNPN, CDR2 SVGIG (reference sequence).

This chain uses TRBV29-1 with TRBJ1-2, with D unclear. Trimming took 5 bases from V and 8 from J, leaving 24 bases between them. The CDR3 covers 15 residues. Germline V CDR1 and CDR2: SQVTM, ANQGSEA. The CDR3, as DNA: TGCAGCGTTTTCCCCCGAGCCGAGGTAAACTCCGGCTACACCTTC. It specifies CSVFPRAEVNSGYTF.

V gene TRBV29-1 combines with J gene TRBJ2-1; unclear D gene. There are 14 residues in the CDR3. CDR1 SQVTM and CDR2 ANQGSEA come from the germline V gene. The V end was cut by 3 bases, the J end by 4 bases, with 13 bases between. CDR3 in amino acids: CSVDRQALYNEQFF. The CDR3 DNA is TGCAGCGTTGACCGTCAGGCCCTTTACAATGAGCAGTTCTTC.

This clone was detected only a few times. This chain links TRBV6-1 with TRBJ1-2; no definite D call. Germline V lookup: CDR1 MNHNS, CDR2 SASEGT. The CDR3 length is 15 residues. With 5 bases removed from V and 4 bases from J, the gap between germline ends came to 17 bases. This CDR3 reads CASSKLPQPLYGYTF. CDR3 bases: TGTGCCAGCAGTAAACTACCCCAGCCTCTCTATGGCTACACCTTC.

The rearrangement links TRBV13 to TRBJ1-1; the D gene is possibly TRBD1 (5 bases). Trimming removed 5 bases at V and 1 base at J, with 11 bases between. The CDR3 extends over 14 amino acids. Germline CDR1 is PRHDT and CDR2 is FYEKMQ (reference sequence). The CDR3 coding sequence is TGTGCCAGCAGCAAAGACAGTTGGAACACTGAAGCTTTCTTT. This translates into CASSKDSWNTEAFF.

In DNA, the CDR3 is TGTGCCAGCAGCTTATCAGGGCGGGGGGCCTACAATGAGCAGTTCTTC. This codes for CASSLSGRGAYNEQFF. The V gene is TRBV7-9, the J gene TRBJ2-1; 8 bases map to TRBD2. There are 16 residues in the CDR3. V lost 2 bases to trimming and J lost 2 bases; unmatched junction nucleotides: 5. CDR1 is SEHNR, CDR2 FQNEAQ, per germline (reference sequence).

CDR3 sequence reads: CASVSPGGLNTGELFF. The DNA for the CDR3 is TGTGCCAGCGTCTCCCCGGGGGGGTTGAACACCGGGGAGCTGTTTTTT. The gene calls are TRBV5-6 and TRBJ2-2; 8 nucleotides line up with TRBD2. CDR1 SGHDT and CDR2 YYEEEE come from the germline V gene. Trimming removed 7 bases from V and 1 base from J; junction bases left unmatched: 9. This CDR3 is 16 amino acids long.

V usage is TRBV4-3 and J usage is TRBJ2-1; D is ambiguous. V dropped 1 base and J dropped 0 bases, with 10 bases sitting between them. The CDR3 extends over 16 amino acids. Germline loops: CDR1 LGHNA, CDR2 YSLEER. CDR3 nucleotides: TGCGCCAGCAGCCAAGTACTGAGCAACTCCTACAATGAGCAGTTCTTC. As protein: CASSQVLSNSYNEQFF.

The chain joins TRBV7-2 to TRBJ2-1; D may be TRBD1 (7 bases). The V gene lost 5 bases and the J gene lost 9 bases, with 17 bases spanning the gap. The germline V gene encodes CDR1 SGHTA and CDR2 FQGNSA. This CDR3 is built from 14 residues. The chain's CDR3 is CASSLTYRGGEQFF. The CDR3 DNA reads as TGTGCCAGCAGCCTCACCTACAGGGGAGGTGAGCAGTTCTTC.

This clone was observed a handful of times. The CDR3 sequence: CASSQDDSPPGGYTF. CDR3 nucleotides: TGTGCCAGCAGCCAAGATGATAGTCCACCCGGTGGCTACACCTTC. This sequence joins TRBV4-2 and TRBJ1-2; D remains ambiguous. Germline CDR1 and CDR2: LGHNA and YNFKEQ. The CDR3 length is 15 residues. V lost 0 bases and J 7 bases, leaving 15 bases between the germline ends.

This chain's CDR3 is CASSVGREAGGYTF. CDR3 coding DNA: TGTGCCAGCAGCGTAGGCAGGGAGGCAGGTGGCTACACCTTC. This sequence joins TRBV9 and TRBJ1-2; TRBD1 might be the D (5 bases). V was cut by 0 bases and J by 7 bases, with 13 bases left in between. The germline gives CDR1 SGDLS, CDR2 YYNGEE. The CDR3 consists of 14 residues.

The CDR3 bases are TGTGCCAGCAGTAACGGGACAGATGCCTTAGGGCGGTCCTACAATGAGCAGTTCTTC. Encoded protein: CASSNGTDALGRSYNEQFF. The chain recombines TRBV28 with TRBJ2-1, with 7 bases matching TRBD1. The J segment lost 1 base and the V segment lost 5 bases, leaving 17 bases of the junction unmatched. The CDR3 runs to 19 residues. Germline V gives CDR1 MDHEN, CDR2 SYDVKM.

This clone was found once. This chain links TRBV27 with TRBJ2-5; 7 bases align to TRBD2. Per germline, CDR1 MNHEY and CDR2 SMNVEV (reference sequence). The CDR3 consists of 16 residues. The J segment lost 3 bases and the V segment lost 1 base, leaving 8 bases of the junction unmatched. The CDR3 loop reads CASSLYPAGTEETQYF. The CDR3 DNA reads as TGTGCCAGCAGTTTATATCCAGCGGGGACGGAAGAGACCCAGTACTTC.

The chain links TRBV29-1 to TRBJ2-1; the match to TRBD2 covers 9 bases. V was clipped by 5 bases and J by 2 bases; unmatched bases: 4. This CDR3 spans 14 amino acids. CDR1 and CDR2 (germline): SQVTM, ANQGSEA. The CDR3 sequence: CSVRAGGPYNEQFF. DNA of the CDR3: TGCAGCGTTCGAGCGGGGGGACCCTACAATGAGCAGTTCTTC.

The rearrangement links TRBV18 to TRBJ1-1; possibly TRBD1 for D (5 bases). V dropped 3 bases and J dropped 7 bases, with 18 bases sitting between them. The CDR3 is 15 residues long. The germline gives CDR1 KGHSH, CDR2 LQKENI. The CDR3 region is CASSPLGQEFGEAFF. The DNA for the CDR3 is TGTGCCAGCTCACCTCTCGGACAAGAATTTGGTGAAGCTTTCTTT. The full variable domain, rest sourced from reference TRBV18 and TRBJ1-1, is NAGVMQNPRHLVRRRGQEARLRCSPMKGHSHVYWYRQLPEEGLKFMVYLQKENIIDESGMPKERFSAEFPKEGPSILRIQQVVRGDSAAYFCASSPLGQEFGEAFFGQGTRLTVV.

This chain uses TRBV7-2 with TRBJ1-6; no clear D gene. The CDR3 contains 12 residues. V was pared by 3 bases and J by 9 bases, with 6 bases between. CDR1 and CDR2 from the germline V gene are SGHTA and FQGNSA. CDR3 sequence reads: CASSFQVSPLHF. DNA of the CDR3: TGTGCCAGCAGCTTCCAGGTTTCACCCCTCCACTTT.

The table lists this clone with a few counts. This chain's CDR3 is CASSQSPGTEAFF. The CDR3 bases are TGCGCCAGCAGCCAGTCTCCGGGTACTGAAGCTTTCTTT. This rearrangement joins TRBV4-3 to TRBJ1-1; D is unclear. Deletions cut 3 bases from V and 5 bases from J, with 10 bases between. Per germline, CDR1 LGHNA and CDR2 YSLEER. The CDR3 sequence is 13 residues long.

The chain employs TRBV7-2 and TRBJ2-7; D is unclear. CDR1 and CDR2 from the germline V gene are SGHTA and FQGNSA. The V end was cut by 5 bases, the J end by 4 bases, with 6 bases between. The CDR3 loop spans 11 amino acids. The CDR3 spells CASSPRYEQYF. As DNA, the CDR3 is TGTGCCAGCAGCCCCCGGTACGAGCAGTACTTC.

The gene calls are TRBV6-6 and TRBJ2-3; 9 positions agree with TRBD2. V lost 4 bases and J lost 1; bases outside the gene matches: 3. The CDR3 spans 15 residues. CDR1 and CDR2 from the germline V gene are MNHNY and SVGAGI (reference sequence). This chain's CDR3 is CASSFLAGGTDTQYF. CDR3 sequence (DNA): TGTGCCAGCAGTTTTTTAGCGGGGGGCACAGATACGCAGTATTTT.

The CDR3 loop reads CSVGGGQGRYGYTF. The CDR3 DNA sequence: TGCAGCGTTGGAGGGGGACAGGGGAGGTATGGCTACACCTTC. This chain connects TRBV29-1 to TRBJ1-2; 10 bases agree with TRBD1. Trimming at V came to 4 bases and at J to 5 bases, leaving 7 bases not matched to a gene. The CDR3 has 14 residues. Germline V gene sequence: CDR1 SQVTM, CDR2 ANQGSEA.

V is TRBV6-5 and J is TRBJ2-3, with D maybe TRBD1 (5 bases). CDR1 MNHEY and CDR2 SVGAGI come from the germline V gene. V was cut by 6 bases and J by 2 bases, with 12 bases left in between. This CDR3 is built from 14 residues. CDR3 nucleotide sequence: TGTGCCAGCAGCCTGACAGATTACACAGATACGCAGTATTTT. The encoded protein is CASSLTDYTDTQYF.

V gene TRBV7-2 combines with J gene TRBJ2-5, with D perhaps matching TRBD2 (6 bases). Germline CDR1 and CDR2: SGHTA and FQGNSA. The CDR3 loop spans 17 amino acids. Trimming removed 4 bases at V and 4 bases at J, with 22 bases between. The CDR3 spells CASSSGVGGIVTETQYF. In nucleotides, the CDR3 is TGTGCCAGCAGCTCCGGAGTGGGCGGGATTGTTACAGAGACCCAGTACTTC.

The CDR3 nucleotides read TGTGCCAGCAGCTCAGGGGGACCGAACACTGAAGCTTTCTTT. Its translation is CASSSGGPNTEAFF. The chain has TRBV7-6 and TRBJ1-1; 7 nucleotides align to TRBD1. Germline V gene data show CDR1 as SGHVS and CDR2 as FNYEAQ. CDR3 length: 14 residues. V trimming: 4 bases; J trimming: 1 base; junction bases outside the gene matches: 3.

The DNA for the CDR3 is TGTGCCTGGAGTGTCGCAGAGGGGGCACGCAATCAGCCCCAGCATTTT. This gives the protein CAWSVAEGARNQPQHF. The V call is TRBV30, the J call TRBJ1-5; TRBD1 matches at 7 bases. This CDR3 spans 16 amino acids. CDR1 and CDR2 (germline): GTSNPN, SVGIG (reference sequence). The J segment lost 2 bases and the V segment lost 0 bases, leaving 7 bases of the junction unmatched.

The J gene is TRBJ1-5, the V gene TRBV7-8; D might be TRBD1 (6 bases). Germline lookup yields CDR1 SGHVS and CDR2 FQNEAQ. Between the trimmed V and J ends, which lost 0 bases and 4 bases, there was a span of 13 bases. CDR3 length: 16 residues. This CDR3 is CASSLATGQGNQPQHF. The CDR3 DNA sequence: TGTGCCAGCAGCTTAGCTACAGGGCAGGGGAATCAGCCCCAGCATTTT.

The gene calls are TRBV6-5 and TRBJ2-1, with 9 nucleotides matching TRBD1. This CDR3 comprises 15 residues. Germline assignment: CDR1 MNHEY and CDR2 SVGAGI. After removal of 6 bases from V and 9 bases from J, the junction contained 12 bases not matched to a gene. In DNA form, the CDR3 reads TGTGCCAGCAGACTTACCGGGACAGGGACGGGTGAGCAGTTCTTC. It codes for CASRLTGTGTGEQFF.

The rearrangement uses TRBV28 and TRBJ1-5; 7 bases agree with TRBD1. Losses at the gene ends were 6 bases for V and 5 bases for J; bases not matched to a gene: 7. Per the germline V gene, CDR1 is MDHEN and CDR2 is SYDVKM. CDR3 size: 14 residues. The CDR3 region is CASRQGNTHQPQHF. The CDR3, as DNA: TGTGCCAGCAGACAGGGGAATACTCATCAGCCCCAGCATTTT.

The chain combines TRBV27 with TRBJ2-7; 7 bases line up with TRBD1. Germline CDR1 and CDR2: MNHEY and SMNVEV (reference sequence). The junction had 8 bases not matched to a gene; V was cut back by 3 bases and J by 0 bases. This CDR3 has 16 residues. The CDR3 DNA follows: TGTGCCAGCAGTTTCTCCTCGGGACAGACCTCCTACGAGCAGTACTTC. This encodes CASSFSSGQTSYEQYF.